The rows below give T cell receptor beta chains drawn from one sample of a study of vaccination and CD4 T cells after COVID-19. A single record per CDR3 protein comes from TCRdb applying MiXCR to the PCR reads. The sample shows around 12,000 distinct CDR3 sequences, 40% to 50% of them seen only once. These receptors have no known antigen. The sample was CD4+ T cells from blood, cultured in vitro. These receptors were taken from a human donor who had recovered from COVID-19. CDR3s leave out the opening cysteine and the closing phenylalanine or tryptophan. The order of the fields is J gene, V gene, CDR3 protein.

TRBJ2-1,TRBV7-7,ASSLAVGTEQQF
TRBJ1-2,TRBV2,ASSVGQPAGNYGYT
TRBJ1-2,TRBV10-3,AISALRQVANYGYT
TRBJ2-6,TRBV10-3,AISDPTGANVLT
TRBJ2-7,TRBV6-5,ASSYSGHLDYEQY
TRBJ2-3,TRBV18,ASSFSTTDTQY
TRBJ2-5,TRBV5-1,ASSWGTAAQETQY
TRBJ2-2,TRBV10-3,ATQTSGGATGELF
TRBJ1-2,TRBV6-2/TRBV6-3,ASSQTERYGYT
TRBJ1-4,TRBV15,ATSRARDSTNEKLF
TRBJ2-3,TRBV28,ASSSGASTKDTQY
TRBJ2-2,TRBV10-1,ASSEARTGSGELF
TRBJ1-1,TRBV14,ASSQGYLGTEAF
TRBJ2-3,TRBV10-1,ASKIRGVMTDTQY
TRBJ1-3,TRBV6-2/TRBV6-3,ASSKAGTDSGNTIY
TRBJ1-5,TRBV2,ASSVQGFDQPQH
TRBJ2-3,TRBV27,ASSLEALAGALTDTQY
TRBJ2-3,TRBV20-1,SARDRQGADTQY
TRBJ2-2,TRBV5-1,ASSLQGLAGGDGELF
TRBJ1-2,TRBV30,AWSRWDSNYGYT
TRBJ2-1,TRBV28,ASRGPGTGPNNEQF
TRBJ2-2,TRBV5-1,ASSLPTGYTGELF
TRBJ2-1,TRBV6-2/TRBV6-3,ASSYRPGRAIYEQF
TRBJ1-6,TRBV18,ASSPYGADNSPLH
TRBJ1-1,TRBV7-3,ASSLTGGGTEAF
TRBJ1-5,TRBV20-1,SAYGDRALVQPQH
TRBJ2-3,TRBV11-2,ASSRGGGQGTDTQY
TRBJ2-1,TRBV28,ASSLRSGGSSTEQF
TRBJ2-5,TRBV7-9,ASSPGAGGETQY
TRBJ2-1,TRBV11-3,ASSLGRRQGTYNEQF
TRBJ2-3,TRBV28,ASSLAGNTDTQY
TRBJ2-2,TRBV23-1,AHLQWTGELF
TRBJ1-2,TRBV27,ASSFGRQGGDYGYT